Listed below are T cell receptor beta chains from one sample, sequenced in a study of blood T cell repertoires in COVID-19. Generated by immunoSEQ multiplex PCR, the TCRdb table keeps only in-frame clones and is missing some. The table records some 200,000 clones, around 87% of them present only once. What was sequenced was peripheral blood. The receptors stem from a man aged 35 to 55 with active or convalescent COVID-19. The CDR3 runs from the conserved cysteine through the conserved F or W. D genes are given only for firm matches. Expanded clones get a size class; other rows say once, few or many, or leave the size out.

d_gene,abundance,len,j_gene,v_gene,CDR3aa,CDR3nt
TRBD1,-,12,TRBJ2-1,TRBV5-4,CASSRTGEQWFF,TGTGCCAGCAGCCGGACAGGGGAGCAGTGGTTCTTC
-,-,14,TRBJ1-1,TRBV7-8,CASSGGTGNTEAFF,TGTGCCAGCAGCGGGGGGACTGGGAACACTGAAGCTTTCTTT
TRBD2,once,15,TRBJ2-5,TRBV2,CASNVPAGLQETQYF,TGTGCCAGCAATGTCCCAGCGGGGCTCCAAGAGACCCAGTACTTC
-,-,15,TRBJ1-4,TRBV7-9,CASSLLRGFPEKLFF,TGTGCCAGCAGCTTACTCAGGGGTTTCCCTGAAAAACTGTTTTTT
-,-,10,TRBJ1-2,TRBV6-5,CATKRDGYTF,TGTGCCACCAAGAGGGATGGCTACACCTTC
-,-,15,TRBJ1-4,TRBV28,CASRGTGQANEKLFF,TGTGCCAGCAGAGGAACAGGGCAGGCTAATGAAAAACTGTTTTTT
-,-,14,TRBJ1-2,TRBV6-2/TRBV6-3,CASSYRQEVGGYTF,TGTGCCAGCAGTTACCGACAGGAGGTGGGAGGCTACACCTTC
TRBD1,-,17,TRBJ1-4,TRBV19,CASSIGQGQGFNEKLFF,TGTGCCAGTAGTATCGGGCAGGGACAGGGGTTTAATGAAAAACTGTTTTTT
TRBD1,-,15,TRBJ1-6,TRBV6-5,CASTAQGALNSPLHF,TGTGCCAGCACCGCCCAGGGGGCCCTCAATTCACCCCTCCACTTT
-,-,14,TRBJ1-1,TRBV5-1,CASSFNDRGTEAFF,TGCGCCAGCAGCTTCAACGATAGGGGCACTGAAGCTTTCTTT
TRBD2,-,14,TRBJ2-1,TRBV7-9,CASSYGLVLTEQFF,TGTGCCAGCAGCTATGGACTAGTACTCACTGAGCAGTTCTTC
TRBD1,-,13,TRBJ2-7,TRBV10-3,CAIRDRLSYEQYF,TGTGCCATCAGGGACAGGCTTTCCTACGAGCAGTACTTC
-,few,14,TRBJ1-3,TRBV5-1,CASSLVQGMNTIYF,TGCGCCAGCAGCTTGGTCCAGGGGATGAACACCATATATTTT
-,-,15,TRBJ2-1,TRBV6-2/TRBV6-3,CASSFDRDPYNEQFF,TGTGCCAGCAGTTTCGACAGAGACCCATACAATGAGCAGTTCTTC
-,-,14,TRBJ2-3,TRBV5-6,CASSPGPYTDTQYF,TGTGCCAGCAGCCCAGGTCCTTACACAGATACGCAGTATTTT
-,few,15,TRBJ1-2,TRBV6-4,CASSDSTVKVRCYTF,TGTGCCAGCAGTGACTCCACAGTAAAAGTCCGGTGCTACACCTTC
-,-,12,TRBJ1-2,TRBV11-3,CASSLQGNGYTF,TGTGCCAGCAGCTTACAGGGTAATGGCTACACCTTC
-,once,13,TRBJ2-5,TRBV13,CASSLRGGETQYF,TGTGCCAGCAGCTTACGGGGAGGAGAGACCCAGTACTTC
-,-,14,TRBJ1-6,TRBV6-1,CASSEDSTNSPLHF,TGTGCCAGCAGTGAAGACAGCACAAATTCACCCCTCCACTTT
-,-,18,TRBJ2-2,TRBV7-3,CASSSSPPGLSNTGELFF,TGTGCCAGCAGCTCCTCACCCCCGGGACTGTCGAACACCGGGGAGCTGTTTTTT
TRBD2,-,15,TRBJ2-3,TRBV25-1,CASSEPLAGADTQYF,TGTGCCAGCAGTGAACCGCTAGCGGGGGCAGATACGCAGTATTTT
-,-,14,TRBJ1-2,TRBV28,CASSLGRGHYGYTF,TGTGCCAGCAGTTTAGGCAGGGGACACTATGGCTACACCTTC
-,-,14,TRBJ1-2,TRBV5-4,CASRPLSGSYGYTF,TGTGCCAGCAGGCCCCTATCGGGGAGCTATGGCTACACCTTC
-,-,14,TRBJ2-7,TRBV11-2,CASSTRKGVDEQYF,TGTGCCAGCAGCACCCGGAAGGGGGTGGACGAGCAGTACTTC
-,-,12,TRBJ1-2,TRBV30,CAWTRHSYGYTF,TGTGCCTGGACCAGACATTCCTATGGCTACACCTTC
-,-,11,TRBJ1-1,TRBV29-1,CSFGRIPEAFF,TGCAGCTTTGGGAGGATCCCTGAAGCTTTCTTT
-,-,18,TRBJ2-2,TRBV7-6,CASSLGSAGSSNTGELFF,TGTGCCAGCAGCTTAGGGAGCGCGGGAAGCTCTAACACCGGGGAGCTGTTTTTT
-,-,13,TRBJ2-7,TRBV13,CASSLLGAYEQYF,TGTGCCAGCAGCTTACTAGGGGCCTACGAGCAGTACTTC
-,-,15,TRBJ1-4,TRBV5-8,CASSSGIRTNEKLFF,TGTGCCAGCAGCTCAGGGATTCGGACTAATGAAAAACTGTTTTTT